This T cell receptor (beta chain) was captured in a study of cytomegalovirus exposure and HLA in healthy donors. The primer mix had 60 Vbeta and 13 Jbeta primers. Clones were read by immunoSEQ multiplex PCR, and TCRdb kept only the in-frame ones, dropping some. The sample shows about 150,000 clones, roughly 80% of them seen only once. Germline V CDR1 and CDR2: ENHRY, SYGVKD. The CDR3 spans 12 residues. Trimming cost V 7 bases and J 12 bases; bases outside gene matches: 11. This TCR came from a man aged 35 to 55 in good health and CMV-seropositive. The V call is TRBV10-3, the J call TRBJ2-7; 8 bases match TRBD2. Sequencing was performed on PBMCs. CDR3: CAIKGSGELWYF. The DNA for the CDR3 is TGTGCCATCAAAGGTAGCGGGGAGCTTTGGTACTTC.